Listed below are T cell receptor beta chains from one sample, sequenced in a study of blood T cell repertoires in COVID-19. Only in-frame clones appear in the TCRdb table, and some are missing; sequencing was by immunoSEQ multiplex PCR. The profile shows around 280,000 clones, about 90% of them singletons. Sequencing was performed on PBMCs or T cells enriched from blood (not recorded which). These receptor sequences come from a woman aged 18-29 years with acute COVID-19. Both conserved end residues are part of each CDR3. The D gene is left open where the match is weak. Size is omitted from some rows. Given values are once, few, many or a class for expanded clones.

D,V,J,size,CDR3,DNA
NA,TRBV27,TRBJ2-7,NA,CASSKPTRLGTGEQYF,TGTGCCAGCAGTAAACCGACTAGGCTTGGCACGGGCGAGCAGTACTTC
TRBD1,TRBV4-2,TRBJ2-3,NA,CASSQGPGSNRGPTDTQYF,TGTGCCAGCAGCCAAGGGCCGGGGTCCAACAGGGGGCCCACAGATACGCAGTATTTT
NA,TRBV28,TRBJ1-3,NA,CASSPIDSNSGNTIYF,TGTGCCAGCAGTCCCATCGACTCTAACTCTGGAAACACCATATATTTT
NA,TRBV30,TRBJ2-7,NA,CAWSVGRDSEQYF,TGTGCCTGGAGTGTGGGTCGGGATTCCGAGCAGTACTTC
TRBD2,TRBV28,TRBJ2-1,NA,CASFESGRLLMMGNEQFF,TGTGCCAGCTTTGAAAGCGGGAGGCTTTTAATGATGGGCAATGAGCAGTTCTTC
NA,TRBV7-2,TRBJ1-2,NA,CASSLVSSGGYGYTF,TGTGCCAGCAGCTTAGTATCGTCAGGAGGCTATGGCTACACCTTC
TRBD2,TRBV7-9,TRBJ2-3,NA,CASTSGRLGTDTQYF,TGTGCCAGCACTAGCGGGAGGCTTGGCACAGATACGCAGTATTTT
NA,TRBV7-6,TRBJ2-2,once,CASSLDTGWNTGELFF,TGTGCCAGCAGCTTAGACACAGGGTGGAACACCGGGGAGCTGTTTTTT
NA,TRBV3-1/TRBV3-2,TRBJ1-2,NA,CASSQETGNYGYTF,TGTGCCAGCAGCCAAGAAACAGGGAACTATGGCTACACCTTC
TRBD1,TRBV18,TRBJ2-7,NA,CASSPDRGPVGEQYF,TGTGCCAGCTCACCAGACAGGGGGCCGGTTGGCGAGCAGTACTTC
NA,TRBV2,TRBJ2-1,NA,CASSGGSGAYNEQFF,TGTGCCAGCAGTGGGGGATCGGGGGCCTACAATGAGCAGTTCTTC
NA,TRBV5-6,TRBJ2-5,NA,CASSSRWVAEEETQYF,TGTGCCAGCAGCTCGCGGTGGGTAGCGGAGGAAGAGACCCAGTACTTC
NA,TRBV6-5,TRBJ2-5,NA,CASSSGVKTQYF,TGTGCCAGCAGCTCAGGGGTAAAGACCCAGTACTTC
TRBD1,TRBV6-5,TRBJ1-2,NA,CASSSMDRVHGYTF,TGTGCCAGCAGTTCGATGGACAGGGTCCATGGCTACACCTTC
TRBD2,TRBV4-1,TRBJ2-1,NA,CASSRDRGLAGENNEQFF,TGCGCCAGCAGCCGGGACCGGGGACTAGCGGGAGAGAACAATGAGCAGTTCTTC
TRBD1,TRBV7-9,TRBJ1-4,NA,CASSLGDSLNEKLFF,TGTGCCAGCAGCTTAGGGGACAGCCTTAATGAAAAACTGTTTTTT
NA,TRBV30,TRBJ2-7,NA,CAWSRGFSYEQYF,TGTGCCTGGAGTAGGGGATTCTCCTACGAGCAGTACTTC
NA,TRBV7-8,TRBJ2-3,once,CASSLARDTDTQYF,TGTGCCAGCAGCTTAGCACGGGATACAGATACGCAGTATTTT
NA,TRBV27,TRBJ1-6,NA,CASSLSLNSPLHF,TGTGCCAGCAGTTTATCGCTAAATTCACCCCTCCACTTT
TRBD1,TRBV4-1,TRBJ2-7,once,CASSQRTGLSYEQYF,TGCGCCAGCAGCCAACGGACAGGCCTCTCCTACGAGCAGTACTTC
TRBD1,TRBV6-5,TRBJ2-2,NA,CASTGQGPGELFF,TGTGCCAGCACCGGACAGGGCCCCGGGGAGCTGTTTTTT
NA,TRBV29-1,TRBJ2-5,NA,CSVETPYGGEETQYF,TGCAGCGTTGAGACCCCATATGGCGGGGAAGAGACCCAGTACTTC
TRBD1,TRBV2,TRBJ1-5,NA,CASSPYRGDQPQHF,TGTGCCAGCAGTCCCTACAGGGGGGATCAGCCCCAGCATTTT
TRBD2,TRBV27,TRBJ2-7,NA,CASSPGLEIYEQYF,TGTGCCAGCAGTCCGGGACTAGAGATCTACGAGCAGTACTTC
TRBD1,TRBV7-8,TRBJ1-1,NA,CASSLGQGANTEAFF,TGTGCCAGCAGCTTAGGGCAGGGGGCGAACACTGAAGCTTTCTTT
NA,TRBV7-2,TRBJ1-5,NA,CASSLDSGRGKPQHF,TGTGCCAGCAGCTTAGACTCAGGGAGGGGGAAGCCCCAGCATTTT
TRBD1,TRBV7-2,TRBJ1-6,NA,CASSLTGGDSPLHF,TGTGCCAGCAGCTTGACAGGGGGCGATTCACCCCTCCACTTT
NA,TRBV2,TRBJ1-1,NA,CASTAGNTEAFF,TGTGCCAGCACGGCAGGGAACACTGAAGCTTTCTTT
TRBD2,TRBV4-2,TRBJ2-7,NA,CASSQDASGGTSSYEQYF,TGTGCCAGCAGCCAAGATGCTAGCGGGGGAACGAGCTCCTACGAGCAGTACTTC
NA,TRBV6-5,TRBJ1-2,NA,CASSYSLGGAEYGYTF,TGTGCCAGCAGTTACTCGTTGGGGGGGGCAGAGTATGGCTACACCTTC
TRBD1,TRBV19,TRBJ1-5,few,CASSPTGDQPQHF,TGTGCCAGTAGCCCAACAGGGGATCAGCCCCAGCATTTT
NA,TRBV6-4,TRBJ2-2,NA,CASSPGLYNTGELFF,TGTGCCAGCAGTCCGGGACTCTATAACACCGGGGAGCTGTTTTTT
NA,TRBV19,TRBJ2-3,NA,CASSRRGSTDTQYF,TGTGCCAGTAGTAGGCGGGGAAGCACAGATACGCAGTATTTT
NA,TRBV13,TRBJ2-2,once,CASSLGTWRGELFF,TGTGCCAGCAGCTTAGGGACTTGGAGGGGGGAGCTGTTTTTT
NA,TRBV21-1,TRBJ2-5,NA,CASSINLAGGQETQYF,TGTGCCAGCAGCATAAACTTAGCGGGAGGCCAAGAGACCCAGTACTTC